This T cell receptor beta chain comes out of a study of blood T cell repertoires in COVID-19. Overall study: Acute-phase and convalescent COVID-19 samples originated in the United States, Italy and Spain. In each case, the material was cDNA or gDNA derived from T cells, B-cell-depleted T cells, or PBMCs.

This CDR3 has 16 amino acids. The germline CDR1 and CDR2 sequences are LNHNV and YYDKDF (reference sequence). Trimming cost V 5 bases and J 5 bases; bases outside gene matches: 12. The protocol was immunoSEQ multiplex PCR, while the TCRdb copy is restricted to in-frame clones and leaves out a portion. Of fewer than 350,000 clones in the sample, 75% to 90% are singletons; the top ten hold over 4%. Those enrolled, adults aged 18 to 89 years, came from some 23 US areas. Cohort assignment relied on participant-reported clinical history. Material: PBMCs or T cells enriched from blood (not recorded which). The chain carries TRBV15 and TRBJ1-5; TRBD1 agrees at 7 bases. The sequence derives from a woman aged 30 to 39 with acute COVID-19. The CDR3 region has the DNA TGTGCCACCAGCCCTACCAAGACAGGGTCCTATCAGCCCCAGCATTTT. It is translated as CATSPTKTGSYQPQHF.